Shown below are 15 T cell receptor beta chains from a single sample sequenced in a study of cytomegalovirus exposure and HLA in healthy donors. In the PCR, 60 Vbeta and 13 Jbeta primers were used. Data came from immunoSEQ multiplex PCR; TCRdb stores just in-frame clones and leaves some out. The sample includes about 140,000 clones, about 80% of them seen just once. Sequenced: PBMCs. All receptors come from a woman aged 40 to 50 in good health and CMV-seronegative.

The rearrangement links TRBV7-9 to TRBJ2-5; 8 positions agree with TRBD2. Germline V CDR1 and CDR2: SEHNR, FQNEAQ (reference sequence). The junction had 1 base not matched to a gene; V was cut back by 4 bases and J by 0 bases. This CDR3 has 14 amino acids. CDR3 amino acids: CASSSTSDQETQYF. The CDR3 DNA sequence: TGTGCCAGCAGCTCGACTAGCGACCAAGAGACCCAGTACTTC.

The CDR3 nucleotides are TGTGCCAGCAGCTTAGCTCCCCAGAATAGCGGGAGGTTCAATGAGCAGTTCTTC. Encoded protein: CASSLAPQNSGRFNEQFF. The chain is built from TRBV7-6 and TRBJ2-1, with TRBD2 matching over 10 bases. With 0 bases clipped from V and 6 bases from J, the junction kept 11 bases outside the gene matches. CDR1 and CDR2 from the germline V gene are SGHVS and FNYEAQ. The CDR3 runs to 18 residues.

CDR3 bases: TGTGCCAGCAGTGAGCCAGCTATAGCGGGCCTCTCCTACGAGCAGTACTTC. Its protein product is CASSEPAIAGLSYEQYF. V gene TRBV2 combines with J gene TRBJ2-7, with TRBD2 matching 7 bases. Germline CDR1 reads SNHLY; CDR2 reads FYNNEI. The CDR3 sequence is 17 residues long. The V segment lost 3 bases and the J segment 0 bases; nucleotides outside the gene matches: 11.

The sample holds a few counts of this clone. The chain combines TRBV7-2 with TRBJ2-3, with D unresolved. Per germline, CDR1 SGHTA and CDR2 FQGNSA. This CDR3 is 12 amino acids long. V was cut by 5 bases and J by 5 bases, with 8 bases left in between. The CDR3 DNA is TGTGCCAGCAGCGTCGTGCGAGATACGCAGTATTTT. It encodes CASSVVRDTQYF.

The chain carries TRBV7-3 and TRBJ2-3; 7 positions match TRBD2. This CDR3 is 13 amino acids long. Trimming removed 4 bases from V and 6 bases from J; junction bases left unmatched: 4. Looked up from germline, CDR1 is SGHTA and CDR2 is FQGTGA. The CDR3 sequence: CASSSYSGDTQYF. As DNA, the CDR3 is TGTGCCAGCAGCTCCTATAGCGGGGATACGCAGTATTTT.

The chain is built from TRBV9 and TRBJ2-2, with a weak D call TRBD2 (6 bases). The germline gives CDR1 SGDLS, CDR2 YYNGEE. CDR3 length: 15 amino acids. The ends were cut back, 3 bases at V and 4 bases at J, with 13 bases in the middle. CDR3 in amino acids: CASSGASVSTGELFF. The CDR3 bases are TGTGCCAGCAGCGGGGCTAGCGTTAGCACCGGGGAGCTGTTTTTT.

The chain joins TRBV2 to TRBJ2-7; 8 bases align to TRBD1. Germline V gives CDR1 SNHLY, CDR2 FYNNEI. This CDR3 contains 14 residues. V lost 7 bases to trimming and J lost 5 bases; unmatched junction nucleotides: 10. The CDR3 DNA is TGTGCCAGCATCTTGGAGACAGGGGCCCACGAGCAGTACTTC. This codes for CASILETGAHEQYF.

This clone was seen only once. The chain recombines TRBV6-6 with TRBJ2-5; the match to TRBD2 covers 12 bases. The junction had 9 bases not matched to a gene; V was cut back by 6 bases and J by 4 bases. CDR3 size: 16 residues. Germline values: CDR1 MNHNY, CDR2 SVGAGI (reference sequence). Written as DNA, the CDR3 is TGTGCCAGCAGACTGACTAGCGGGAGTTTCGGAGAGACCCAGTACTTC. Translated, it gives CASRLTSGSFGETQYF.

The rearrangement links TRBV7-9 to TRBJ2-5; D gene unclear. The DNA matches TRBJ2-7 better at its end, which makes the J call doubtful. Germline values: CDR1 SEHNR, CDR2 FQNEAQ (reference sequence). The CDR3 runs to 13 residues. CDR3 DNA: TGTGCCAGCAGTTATCAGGCTTCCTACGAGCAGTACTTC. Its translation: CASSYQASYEQYF.

The genes are TRBV7-9 and TRBJ1-5; 9 nucleotides agree with TRBD1. The trim removed 5 bases at V and 6 bases at J, leaving 5 bases unmatched. Germline CDR1 SEHNR, CDR2 FQNEAQ (reference sequence). The CDR3 runs 14 residues. As DNA, the CDR3 is TGTGCCAGCAGCCAGGAACAGGGGGCTCAGCCCCAGCATTTT. Translating it yields CASSQEQGAQPQHF.

CDR3: CASVAGTHSYNSPLHF. Here the CDR3 DNA reads TGTGCCAGCGTCGCCGGGACACACTCCTATAATTCACCCCTCCACTTT. V and J are TRBV13 and TRBJ1-6, with a tentative D call TRBD1 (6 bases). Germline V CDR1 and CDR2: PRHDT, FYEKMQ (reference sequence). This CDR3 spans 16 amino acids. Trimming removed 8 bases from V and 0 bases from J, with 14 bases in between.

This clone occurred once. This chain joins TRBV19 and TRBJ2-3, with D perhaps TRBD2 (5 bases). The CDR3 covers 17 residues. Trimming cost V 6 bases and J 0 bases, with 19 bases left between them. From germline, CDR1 is LNHDA and CDR2 SQIVND (reference sequence). For the CDR3, the DNA is TGTGCCAGTAGAGGAGCGGTCAGTCTACTTAGCACAGATACGCAGTATTTT. This codes for CASRGAVSLLSTDTQYF.

This chain joins TRBV18 and TRBJ2-2, with D possibly TRBD1 on 5 matching bases. Germline CDR1 KGHSH, CDR2 LQKENI. Trimming stripped 5 bases from V and 2 bases from J, with 15 bases between. CDR3 size: 16 residues. The CDR3 protein is CASSSAGFVNTGELFF. CDR3 in DNA: TGTGCCAGCTCAAGTGCAGGGTTCGTCAACACCGGGGAGCTGTTTTTT.

This chain joins TRBV4-3 and TRBJ2-7; 9 bases align to TRBD1. CDR3 length: 13 residues. The junction had 0 bases not matched to a gene; V was cut back by 4 bases and J by 2 bases. The germline gives CDR1 LGHNA, CDR2 YSLEER. CDR3 residues: CASSRDRAYEQYF. DNA for the CDR3: TGCGCCAGCAGCCGGGACAGGGCCTACGAGCAGTACTTC.

The chain couples TRBV7-3 to TRBJ2-1, with 9 bases matching TRBD2. The germline V gene has CDR1 SGHTA and CDR2 FQGTGA. This CDR3 has 16 residues. J gave up 5 bases and V 5 bases, and 10 bases lay outside the gene matches. The CDR3 nucleotides are TGTGCCAGCAGCGCAACTATAGCGGGGGCTAACAATGAGCAGTTCTTC. This gives the protein CASSATIAGANNEQFF.